Described below is a single T cell receptor (beta chain) sequence and its context. Its antigen is not known. Amplified TCR beta CDR3 regions came from RNA transcripts. HTBI primers were the set used in a first-round RT-PCR of the TCR CDR3. TCRdb reanalysed the multiplex PCR reads using MiXCR and keeps one entry per CDR3 protein. Of 300,000 to 450,000 distinct CDR3 sequences in the sample, approximately 15% were seen once. Any patient presenting with uncontrolled infection, other autoimmune disease, pregnancy or lactation was left out. The data belong to a study of T cells in Graves' hyperthyroidism and ophthalmopathy. Study outcomes and limitations: Blood also contained most expanded thyroid clonotypes above 0.001. Progression to ophthalmopathy was predicted a median of about six months early.

The CDR3 loop spans 16 amino acids. V shed 4 bases, J shed 0 bases, and the junction held 8 bases outside the gene matches. CDR1 is DFQATT and CDR2 is SNEGSKA in the germline V gene (reference sequence). The clonotype was recovered from a woman in her fifties or sixties with Graves' hyperthyroidism. The chain carries TRBV20-1 and TRBJ2-1; 8 positions match TRBD2. The specimen was blood. CDR3 DNA: TGCAGTGCTACTACATTAGCGGGGCACTCCTACAATGAGCAGTTCTTC. Amino acids: CSATTLAGHSYNEQFF.